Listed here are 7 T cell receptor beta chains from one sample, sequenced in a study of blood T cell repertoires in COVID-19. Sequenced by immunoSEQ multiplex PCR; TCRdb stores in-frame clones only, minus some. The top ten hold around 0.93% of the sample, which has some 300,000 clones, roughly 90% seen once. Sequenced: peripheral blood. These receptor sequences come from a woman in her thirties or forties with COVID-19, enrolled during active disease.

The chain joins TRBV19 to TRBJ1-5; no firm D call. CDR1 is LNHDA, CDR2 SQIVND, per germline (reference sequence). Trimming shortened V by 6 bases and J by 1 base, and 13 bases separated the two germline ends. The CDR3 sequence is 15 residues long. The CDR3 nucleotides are TGTGCCAGTAGCTTTAACCCGGGGAGCAATCAGCCCCAGCATTTT. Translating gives CASSFNPGSNQPQHF.

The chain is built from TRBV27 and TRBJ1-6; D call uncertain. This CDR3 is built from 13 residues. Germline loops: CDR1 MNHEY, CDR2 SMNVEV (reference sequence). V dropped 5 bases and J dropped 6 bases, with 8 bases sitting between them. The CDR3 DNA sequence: TGTGCCAGCAGTCTAGGTCCTAATTCACCCCTCCACTTT. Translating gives CASSLGPNSPLHF.

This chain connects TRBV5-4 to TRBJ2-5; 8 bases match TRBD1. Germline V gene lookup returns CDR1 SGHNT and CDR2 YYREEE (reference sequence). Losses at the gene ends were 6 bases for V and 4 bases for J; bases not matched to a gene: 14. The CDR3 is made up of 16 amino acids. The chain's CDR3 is CASNQGRGREGETQYF. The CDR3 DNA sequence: TGTGCCAGCAACCAGGGCAGGGGGCGAGAGGGAGAGACCCAGTACTTC.

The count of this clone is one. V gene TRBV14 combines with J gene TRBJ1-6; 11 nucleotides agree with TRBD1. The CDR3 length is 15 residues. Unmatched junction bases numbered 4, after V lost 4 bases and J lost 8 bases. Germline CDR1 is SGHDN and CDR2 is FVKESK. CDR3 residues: CASSLRDRGDSPLHF. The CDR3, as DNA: TGTGCCAGCAGCCTCCGGGACAGGGGGGATTCACCCCTCCACTTT.

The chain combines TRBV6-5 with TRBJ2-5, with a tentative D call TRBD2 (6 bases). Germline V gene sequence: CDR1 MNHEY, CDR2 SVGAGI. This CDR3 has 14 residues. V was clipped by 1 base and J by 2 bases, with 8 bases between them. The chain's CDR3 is CASSYYGGQETQYF. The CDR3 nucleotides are TGTGCCAGCAGTTACTACGGGGGACAAGAGACCCAGTACTTC.

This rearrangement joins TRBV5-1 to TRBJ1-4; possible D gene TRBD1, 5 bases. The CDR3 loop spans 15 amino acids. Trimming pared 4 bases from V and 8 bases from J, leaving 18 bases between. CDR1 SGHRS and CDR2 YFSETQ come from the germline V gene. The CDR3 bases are TGCGCCAGCAGCACCCAGGGAGGGAGCGGAGAAAAACTGTTTTTT. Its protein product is CASSTQGGSGEKLFF.

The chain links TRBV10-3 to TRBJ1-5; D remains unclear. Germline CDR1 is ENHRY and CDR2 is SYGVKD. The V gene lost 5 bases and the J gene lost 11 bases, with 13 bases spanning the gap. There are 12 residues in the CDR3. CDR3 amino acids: CAISSLDGAQHF. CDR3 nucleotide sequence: TGTGCCATCAGTTCCCTCGATGGAGCCCAGCATTTT.